This entry lists 30 T cell receptor beta chains sequenced from one sample in a study of immune evolution from preneoplasia to lung adenocarcinoma (dated by TCRdb to about 2021). The library came from the immunoSEQ multiplex PCR assay. Sourced from immuneACCESS, this table was stored by TCRdb with only in-frame sequences that have V and J called. A share of the clones is absent; for the studies checked, an unresolved V gene accounts for under half, and the remainder has no known explanation. The sample records a few thousand clones, 77% of which are singletons. Around 9% of the sample is in the top ten clones. What was sequenced was FFPE adjacent normal lung tissue. These TCRs come from a person aged 60-80 years with lung adenocarcinoma.

This clone was seen more than once but under ten times. The rearrangement links TRBV4-1 to TRBJ2-2, with TRBD2 matching over 9 bases. The CDR3 has 16 residues. The germline gives CDR1 MGHRA, CDR2 YSYEKL. V lost 0 bases, J lost 8 bases, and 7 bases stayed unmatched. The CDR3 bases are TGCGCCAGCAGCCAAGAATTAGCGGGAGAAAGGGGGGAGCTGTTTTTT. This encodes CASSQELAGERGELFF.

The chain carries TRBV15 and TRBJ1-2, with TRBD1 matching over 10 bases. The ends lost 0 bases at V and 8 bases at J; junction bases unmatched: 9. Germline lookup yields CDR1 LNHNV and CDR2 YYDKDF (reference sequence). There are 16 residues in the CDR3. Here the CDR3 DNA reads TGTGCCACCAGCAGAGACCGAGCCGGGACAGGGGCCGGCTACACCTTC. This sequence encodes CATSRDRAGTGAGYTF.

CDR3 nucleotide sequence: TGTGCCAGCAGTAGACTAGCGGGAGAGGCCGGGGAGCTGTTTTTT. It yields the protein CASSRLAGEAGELFF. V is TRBV6-1 and J is TRBJ2-2; TRBD2 matches 12 bases. The CDR3 has 15 amino acids. Germline V gives CDR1 MNHNS, CDR2 SASEGT. V lost 5 bases, J lost 6 bases, and 4 bases stayed unmatched.

This clone has only a few counts. The V gene is TRBV7-2, the J gene TRBJ2-5; TRBD2 might be the D (6 bases). Germline values: CDR1 SGHTA, CDR2 FQGNSA. This CDR3 comprises 15 residues. V shed 6 bases and J shed 0 bases, with 14 bases lying between them. The CDR3 sequence: CASRLTGGDQETQYF. The CDR3 DNA reads TGTGCCAGCAGGCTGACCGGCGGGGACCAAGAGACCCAGTACTTC. Together with reference TRBV7-2 and TRBJ2-5, the CDR3 gives the full variable domain: GAGVSQSPSNKVTEKGKDVELRCDPISGHTALYWYRQSLGQGLEFLIYFQGNSAPDKSGLPSDRFSAERTGGSVSTLTIQRTQQEDSAVYLCASRLTGGDQETQYFGPGTRLLVL.

This clone was detected only a few times. The chain combines TRBV4-3 with TRBJ1-2, with TRBD1 identical over 7 bases. The CDR3 runs to 14 residues. Germline CDR1 and CDR2: LGHNA and YSLEER. The ends lost 7 bases at V and 2 bases at J; junction bases unmatched: 7. This chain's CDR3 is CASTMRTGNYGYTF. The CDR3 DNA reads TGCGCCAGCACCATGCGGACAGGAAACTATGGCTACACCTTC.

The J gene is TRBJ1-2, the V gene TRBV19; tentatively, D is TRBD1 (5 bases). V was shortened by 4 bases and J by 1 base, with 13 bases between the two germline ends. CDR1 and CDR2 (germline): LNHDA, SQIVND (reference sequence). This CDR3 spans 15 amino acids. The CDR3 is CASSRGLTSNYGYTF. For the CDR3, the DNA is TGTGCCAGTAGTAGGGGCCTTACTAGTAACTATGGCTACACCTTC. Drawing the rest from reference TRBV19 and TRBJ1-2, the complete variable domain is DGGITQSPKYLFRKEGQNVTLSCEQNLNHDAMYWYRQDPGQGLRLIYYSQIVNDFQKGDIAEGYSVSREKKESFPLTVTSAQKNPTAFYLCASSRGLTSNYGYTFGSGTRLTVV.

J is TRBJ2-7 and V is TRBV7-8, with TRBD2 identical over 12 bases. The CDR3 is 16 residues long. CDR1 is SGHVS, CDR2 FQNEAQ, per germline. V shed 5 bases and J 4 bases; nucleotides not matched to a gene: 9. DNA of the CDR3: TGTGCCAGCAGCGCGTATAGACTAGCGGGGGCGTACGAGCAGTACTTC. It translates to CASSAYRLAGAYEQYF.

Comment on this clone: One junction end does not reproduce the germline sequence, and a read error may be involved. This rearrangement joins TRBV15 to TRBJ2-7; 14 positions match TRBD2. Looked up from germline, CDR1 is LNHNV and CDR2 is YYDKDF (reference sequence). The length of the CDR3 is 13 residues. CDR3 sequence reads: CATSRDRGLAGAF. CDR3 DNA: TGTGCCACCAGCAGAGATAGGGGACTAGCGGGAGCGTTC.

The CDR3 sequence: CASSMRGALGYWNTEAFF. CDR3 sequence (DNA): TGTGCCAGTAGTATGAGGGGCGCCCTGGGCTATTGGAACACTGAAGCTTTCTTT. The chain has TRBV19 and TRBJ1-1, with D possibly being TRBD1 (5 bases). The CDR3 has 18 residues. Trimming pared 3 bases from V and 1 base from J, leaving 21 bases between. In germline, CDR1 is LNHDA, CDR2 SQIVND (reference sequence).

The rearrangement joins TRBV27 to TRBJ2-3; 9 nucleotides align to TRBD2. Germline CDR1 reads MNHEY; CDR2 reads SMNVEV (reference sequence). After removal of 5 bases from V and 2 bases from J, the junction contained 8 bases not matched to a gene. This CDR3 is built from 16 residues. The CDR3 nucleotides are TGTGCCAGCAGTCCCGGCCTAGCGGGACACACAGATACGCAGTATTTT. This sequence encodes CASSPGLAGHTDTQYF.

This clone has just a few counts. This chain links TRBV11-3 with TRBJ2-2; 15 bases are a match to TRBD2. V dropped 3 bases and J dropped 7; count of bases not matched to a gene: 3. The V gene's germline CDR1 is SGHNT and CDR2 YENEEA. This CDR3 has 16 residues. The CDR3, as DNA: TGTGCCAGCAGCTTCGGACTAGCGGGGGGGCGCGGGGAGCTGTTTTTT. Residues: CASSFGLAGGRGELFF.

The CDR3 loop reads CATSGTFNQPQHF. CDR3 nucleotides: TGTGCCACCTCAGGCACTTTCAATCAGCCCCAGCATTTT. The rearrangement links TRBV2 to TRBJ1-5; D unresolved. The V and J ends lost 10 bases and 3 bases respectively, with 13 bases between them. The germline gives CDR1 SNHLY, CDR2 FYNNEI. There are 13 residues in the CDR3.

The chain has TRBV7-2 and TRBJ2-7, with 12 bases that match TRBD2. V trimming: 1 base; J trimming: 0 bases; junction bases outside the gene matches: 1. The CDR3 runs 16 residues. Germline assignment: CDR1 SGHTA and CDR2 FQGNSA. CDR3 DNA sequence: TGTGCCAGCAGCTTAGGACTAGCGGGGGTCTCCTACGAGCAGTACTTC. Protein product: CASSLGLAGVSYEQYF.

This rearrangement joins TRBV7-9 to TRBJ1-3; D is undetermined. CDR3 length: 16 residues. Germline assignment: CDR1 SEHNR and CDR2 FQNEAQ (reference sequence). Trimming stripped 4 bases from V and 3 bases from J, with 16 bases between. DNA for the CDR3: TGTGCCAGCAGCTCCCCGAGAAGGGATCTTGGAAACACCATATATTTT. Its protein product is CASSSPRRDLGNTIYF.

This chain connects TRBV9 to TRBJ2-7, with 9 bases identical to TRBD1. J gave up 3 bases and V 3 bases, and 4 bases lay outside the gene matches. This CDR3 has 14 amino acids. Germline V gene sequence: CDR1 SGDLS, CDR2 YYNGEE. CDR3 residues: CASSGRDRDYEQYF. For the CDR3, the DNA is TGTGCCAGCAGCGGTCGGGACAGGGACTACGAGCAGTACTTC.

The rearrangement uses TRBV9 and TRBJ2-3; 8 nucleotides match TRBD1. The CDR3 has 17 residues. The junction had 12 bases not matched to a gene; V was cut back by 4 bases and J by 2 bases. In germline, CDR1 is SGDLS, CDR2 YYNGEE. The CDR3 loop is CASSSFSGQGYTDTQYF. Here the CDR3 DNA reads TGTGCCAGCAGCTCTTTCTCCGGACAGGGATACACAGATACGCAGTATTTT.

This clone was found a few times. The chain recombines TRBV11-3 with TRBJ2-1; unclear D gene. Germline V CDR1 and CDR2: SGHNT, YENEEA. The CDR3 totals 15 residues. Trimming left V 5 bases short and J 4 bases short, with 15 bases between. Written as DNA, the CDR3 is TGTGCCAGCAGCAGAACCCCCCTCGCTTACAATGAGCAGTTCTTC. It encodes CASSRTPLAYNEQFF.

The chain couples TRBV7-2 to TRBJ2-7; D unclear. The CDR3 loop spans 15 amino acids. The germline CDR1 and CDR2 sequences are SGHTA and FQGNSA. Trimming cost V 6 bases and J 7 bases, with 22 bases left between them. The CDR3 DNA reads as TGTGCCAGCAGTTTGCTCGGCACAGCCTCCTGGGAGCAGTACTTC. This sequence encodes CASSLLGTASWEQYF.

The chain links TRBV7-8 to TRBJ2-5; 7 bases line up with TRBD1. V trimming: 1 base; J trimming: 9 bases; junction bases outside the gene matches: 11. There are 15 residues in the CDR3. CDR1 and CDR2 (germline): SGHVS, FQNEAQ. The CDR3: CASSLVQGTSLSQYF. CDR3 DNA: TGTGCCAGCAGCTTAGTACAGGGGACCTCTTTGTCCCAGTACTTC.

This chain's CDR3 is CASSLASGSPFF. The CDR3 DNA is TGTGCCAGCAGCTTGGCGTCAGGGAGCCCGTTCTTC. This rearrangement joins TRBV5-6 to TRBJ2-1; the D gene could be TRBD1 or TRBD2 (5 bases each). With 0 bases removed from V and 15 bases from J, the gap between germline ends came to 13 bases. There are 12 residues in the CDR3. Germline assignment: CDR1 SGHDT and CDR2 YYEEEE. Using reference TRBV5-6 and TRBJ2-1 for the parts outside the CDR3, the full variable domain is DAGVTQSPTHLIKTRGQQVTLRCSPKSGHDTVSWYQQALGQGPQFIFQYYEEEERQRGNFPDRFSGHQFPNYSSELNVNALLLGDSALYLCASSLASGSPFFGPGTRLTVL.

The chain combines TRBV15 with TRBJ2-1; 7 bases match TRBD1. This CDR3 is built from 17 residues. Trimming cost V 0 bases and J 1 base; bases outside gene matches: 6. Germline CDR1 reads LNHNV; CDR2 reads YYDKDF (reference sequence). CDR3 sequence (DNA): TGTGCCACCAGCAGAGACCCCAGGGGGAGTTCCTACAATGAGCAGTTCTTC. Residues: CATSRDPRGSSYNEQFF.

This clone has just one count. The CDR3 region has the DNA TGTGCCAGCAGCTTGAGGGACAGAAATCAGCCCCAGCATTTT. It yields the protein CASSLRDRNQPQHF. The J gene is TRBJ1-5, the V gene TRBV5-6; 7 nucleotides line up with TRBD1. The CDR3 length is 14 residues. Germline V lookup: CDR1 SGHDT, CDR2 YYEEEE. Trimming took 1 base from V and 4 from J; bases not matched to a gene: 2.

This clone was recorded a few times. The V call is TRBV5-6, the J call TRBJ2-5; D perhaps matches TRBD2 (5 bases). Germline lookup yields CDR1 SGHDT and CDR2 YYEEEE. CDR3 length equals 15 residues. Trimming took off 0 bases at V and 1 base at J, with 10 bases between the two ends. CDR3 bases: TGTGCCAGCAGCTTGGGCGGGTCGGCCCAAGAGACCCAGTACTTC. This encodes CASSLGGSAQETQYF.

This clone was seen only once. The chain couples TRBV7-9 to TRBJ1-2; maybe TRBD1 (5 bases). The CDR3 is 16 amino acids. From germline, CDR1 is SEHNR and CDR2 FQNEAQ (reference sequence). Trimming left V 3 bases short and J 4 bases short, with 18 bases between. The CDR3: CASSLTRDGLGYGYTF. As DNA, the CDR3 is TGTGCCAGCAGCTTGACCCGGGACGGTCTTGGCTATGGCTACACCTTC.

This chain uses TRBV28 with TRBJ2-2; D ambiguous. Germline V gene data show CDR1 as MDHEN and CDR2 as SYDVKM. The CDR3 covers 14 residues. The V and J ends lost 8 bases and 2 bases respectively, with 12 bases between them. CDR3: CASFSRVNTGELFF. DNA for the CDR3: TGTGCCAGCTTTTCCCGGGTCAACACCGGGGAGCTGTTTTTT.

The chain employs TRBV12-5 and TRBJ1-2, with D unresolved. Trimming took off 2 bases at V and 3 bases at J, with 10 bases between the two ends. The germline gives CDR1 LGHNT, CDR2 FRNRAP. The CDR3 runs 14 residues. CDR3 coding DNA: TGTGCTAGTGGTTTGCCCACCCAAGACTATGGCTACACCTTC. It yields the protein CASGLPTQDYGYTF.

V is TRBV9 and J is TRBJ2-7; TRBD1 agrees at 10 bases. Germline V gives CDR1 SGDLS, CDR2 YYNGEE. J lost 5 bases, V lost 3 bases, and 8 bases had no gene match. The CDR3 loop spans 15 amino acids. This CDR3 is CASSAEGQGRDEQYF. The CDR3 nucleotides read TGTGCCAGCAGCGCCGAGGGACAGGGGCGCGACGAGCAGTACTTC.

This clone was found a few times. The rearrangement uses TRBV25-1 and TRBJ1-4; D is ambiguous. CDR3 length: 14 residues. V was cut by 3 bases and J by 9 bases, with 14 bases left in between. From germline, CDR1 is MGHDK and CDR2 SYGVNS. The CDR3 bases are TGTGCCAGCAGTGACCCCTCTCTGGTCCAAAAACTGTTTTTT. It specifies CASSDPSLVQKLFF.

The chain combines TRBV28 with TRBJ1-3; D unclear. CDR1 is MDHEN and CDR2 is SYDVKM in the germline V gene. The CDR3 is made up of 13 amino acids. Trimming stripped 5 bases from V and 3 bases from J, with 8 bases between. This CDR3 reads CASSPMGGNTIYF. CDR3 DNA sequence: TGTGCCAGCAGTCCGATGGGTGGAAACACCATATATTTT.

The chain recombines TRBV29-1 with TRBJ2-3, with 9 positions matching TRBD2. With 3 bases clipped from V and 1 base from J, the junction kept 11 bases outside the gene matches. Germline V gene lookup returns CDR1 SQVTM and CDR2 ANQGSEA. CDR3 length equals 17 residues. The CDR3 DNA reads as TGCAGCGTTGAGCTTGGGGCGGGGGGGCTCGGCACAGATACGCAGTATTTT. Translation: CSVELGAGGLGTDTQYF.